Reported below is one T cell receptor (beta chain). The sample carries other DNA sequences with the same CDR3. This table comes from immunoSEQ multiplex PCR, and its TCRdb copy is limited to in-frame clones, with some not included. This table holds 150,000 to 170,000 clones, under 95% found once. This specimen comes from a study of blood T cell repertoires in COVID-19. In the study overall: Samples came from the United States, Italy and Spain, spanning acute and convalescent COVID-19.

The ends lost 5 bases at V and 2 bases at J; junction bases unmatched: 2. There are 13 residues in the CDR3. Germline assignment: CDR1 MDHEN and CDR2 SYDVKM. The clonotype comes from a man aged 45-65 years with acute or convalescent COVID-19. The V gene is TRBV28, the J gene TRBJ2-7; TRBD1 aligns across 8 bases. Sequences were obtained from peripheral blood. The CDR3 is CASSPGGAYEQYF. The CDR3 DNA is TGTGCCAGCAGTCCAGGGGGCGCCTACGAGCAGTACTTC.